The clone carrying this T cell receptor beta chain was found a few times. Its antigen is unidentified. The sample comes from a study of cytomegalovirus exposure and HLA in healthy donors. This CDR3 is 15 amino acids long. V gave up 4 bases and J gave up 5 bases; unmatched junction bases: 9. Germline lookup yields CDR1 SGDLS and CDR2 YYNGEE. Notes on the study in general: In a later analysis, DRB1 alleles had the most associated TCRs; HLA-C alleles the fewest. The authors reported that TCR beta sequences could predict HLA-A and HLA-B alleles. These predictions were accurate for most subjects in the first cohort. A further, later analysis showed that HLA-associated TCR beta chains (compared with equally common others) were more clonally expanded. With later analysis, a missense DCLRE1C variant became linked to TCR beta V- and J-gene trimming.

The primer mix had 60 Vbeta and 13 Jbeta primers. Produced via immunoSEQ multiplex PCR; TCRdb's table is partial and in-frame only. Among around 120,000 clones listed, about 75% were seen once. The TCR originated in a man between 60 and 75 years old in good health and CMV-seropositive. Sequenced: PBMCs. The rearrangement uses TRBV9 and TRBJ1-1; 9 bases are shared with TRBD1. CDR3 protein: CASSPRQTGGTEAFF. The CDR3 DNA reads TGTGCCAGCAGCCCCCGGCAGACAGGGGGTACTGAAGCTTTCTTT. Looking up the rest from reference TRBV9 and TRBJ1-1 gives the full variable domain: DSGVTQTPKHLITATGQRVTLRCSPRSGDLSVYWYQQSLDQGLQFLIQYYNGEERAKGNILERFSAQQFPDLHSELNLSSLELGDSALYFCASSPRQTGGTEAFFGQGTRLTVV.